The 4 T cell receptor beta chains listed next were all sequenced from one sample in a study of human T cells and chemical hapten exposure. TCRdb itself ran the RACE reads through MiXCR, one entry per CDR3 protein. The sample yields approximately 38,000 distinct CDR3 sequences, under 12% seen once. Time point defined: pre-sensitization, week 0. Treatment denoted: therapeutic diphenylcyclopropenone sensitization with weekly scalp DPC. This specimen consisted of whole blood, obtained in connection with sensitization to the hapten diphenylcyclopropenone (DPC). Source of these receptors: a man younger than 45 with alopecia areata. Some clones in this sample may be carry-over from other donors' samples.

This clonotype was observed at least ten times. The V call is TRBV6-2 or TRBV6-3, the J call TRBJ2-5; the match to TRBD2 covers 15 bases. The germline V gene has CDR1 MNHEY and CDR2 SVGEGT. V was clipped by 6 bases and J by 0 bases; unmatched bases: 8. The CDR3 sequence is 18 residues long. The CDR3 DNA is TGTGCCAGCAGCCCTGGACTAGCGGGAGGGGGTTACCAAGAGACCCAGTACTTC. This sequence encodes CASSPGLAGGGYQETQYF.

There are a few counts of this clonotype. This chain links TRBV3-1 with TRBJ2-3; possible D gene TRBD2, 5 bases. Germline assignment: CDR1 LGHDT and CDR2 YNNKEL (reference sequence). V was shortened by 3 bases and J by 5 bases, with 12 bases between the two germline ends. The CDR3 loop spans 14 amino acids. The CDR3 is CASSHGLEGDTQYF. The CDR3 DNA follows: TGTGCCAGCAGCCATGGGTTAGAGGGAGATACGCAGTATTTT.

The V and J genes are TRBV20-1 and TRBJ1-1, with no clear D. Trimming took 6 bases from V and 1 from J, leaving 18 bases between them. The length of the CDR3 is 15 residues. Germline assignment: CDR1 DFQATT and CDR2 SNEGSKA (reference sequence). CDR3 in DNA: TGCAGTGCCACCCCGGACTGGCCGGGGAACACTGAAGCTTTCTTT. This translates into CSATPDWPGNTEAFF.

The V call is TRBV7-3, the J call TRBJ2-5; maybe TRBD1 (6 bases). V was cut by 1 base and J by 3 bases, with 12 bases left in between. The germline V gene encodes CDR1 SGHTA and CDR2 FQGTGA. The CDR3 runs to 15 residues. As DNA, the CDR3 is TGTGCCAGCAGCTTAAGGCATGGACAGAAAGAGACCCAGTACTTC. Translating it yields CASSLRHGQKETQYF.